This TCR beta chain was identified in a study of T-cell memory formation after mild COVID-19. This clonotype was seen ten or more times. Its antigen is unidentified. Overall study findings and caveats: The pre-infection memory compartment contained some responding clones, suggesting cross-reactive memory joined.

MiXCR, run by TCRdb on the 5' RACE reads, gives a single entry per CDR3 protein. The sample has tens of thousands of distinct CDR3 sequences; roughly 6.6% are singletons. Sequencing input: PBMCs or a T cell subset sorted from them (not recorded which). The clonotype comes from an adult who had mild COVID-19 (a few samples of this study predate the infection). Cell type and time point are not known.

The DNA of the CDR3 is TGTGCCAGCCTCTCGGGTTCTGGGGCTGGAAACACCATATATTTT. Translation gives CASLSGSGAGNTIYF. The J gene is TRBJ1-3, the V gene TRBV12-3 or TRBV12-4; no reliable D call. CDR3 length: 15 residues. V gave up 8 bases and J gave up 2 bases, with 16 bases separating them.